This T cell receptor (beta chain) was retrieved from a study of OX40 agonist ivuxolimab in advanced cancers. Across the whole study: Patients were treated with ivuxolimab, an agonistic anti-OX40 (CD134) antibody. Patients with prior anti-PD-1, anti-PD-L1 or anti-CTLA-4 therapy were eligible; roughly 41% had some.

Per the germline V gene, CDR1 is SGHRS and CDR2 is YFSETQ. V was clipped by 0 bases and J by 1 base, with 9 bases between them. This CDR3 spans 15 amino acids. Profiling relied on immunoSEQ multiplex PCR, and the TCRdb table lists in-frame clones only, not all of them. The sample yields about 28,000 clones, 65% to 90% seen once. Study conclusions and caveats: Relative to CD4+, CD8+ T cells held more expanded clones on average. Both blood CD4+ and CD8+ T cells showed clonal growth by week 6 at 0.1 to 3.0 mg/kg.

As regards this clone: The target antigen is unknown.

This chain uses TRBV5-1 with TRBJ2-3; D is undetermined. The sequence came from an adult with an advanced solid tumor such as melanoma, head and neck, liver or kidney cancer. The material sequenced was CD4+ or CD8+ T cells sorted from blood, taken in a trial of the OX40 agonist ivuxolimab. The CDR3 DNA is TGCGCCAGCAGCTTGGCGTTTCGACGCACAGATACGCAGTATTTT. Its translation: CASSLAFRRTDTQYF.